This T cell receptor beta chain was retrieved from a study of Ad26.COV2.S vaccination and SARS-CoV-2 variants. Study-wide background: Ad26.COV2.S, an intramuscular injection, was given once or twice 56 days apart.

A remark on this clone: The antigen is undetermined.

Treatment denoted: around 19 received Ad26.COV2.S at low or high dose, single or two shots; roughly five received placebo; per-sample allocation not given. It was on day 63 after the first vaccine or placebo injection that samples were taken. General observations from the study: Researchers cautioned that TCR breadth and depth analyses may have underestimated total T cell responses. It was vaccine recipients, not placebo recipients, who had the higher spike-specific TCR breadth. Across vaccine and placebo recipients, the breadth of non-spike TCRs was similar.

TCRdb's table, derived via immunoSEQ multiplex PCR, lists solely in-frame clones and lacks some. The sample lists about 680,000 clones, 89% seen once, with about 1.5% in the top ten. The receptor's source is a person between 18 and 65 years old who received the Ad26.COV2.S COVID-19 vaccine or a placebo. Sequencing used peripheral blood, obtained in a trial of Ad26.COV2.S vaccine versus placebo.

The CDR3 here is CASSFRVSDTEAFF. DNA of the CDR3: TGTGCCAGCAGCTTCAGGGTCTCGGACACTGAAGCTTTCTTT. The chain uses TRBV11-2 and TRBJ1-1; weak D call: TRBD1 (5 bases). CDR3 length: 14 amino acids. The germline V and J ends were trimmed by 3 bases and 3 bases, with 11 bases remaining between them. Germline V CDR1 and CDR2: SGHAT, FQNNGV.